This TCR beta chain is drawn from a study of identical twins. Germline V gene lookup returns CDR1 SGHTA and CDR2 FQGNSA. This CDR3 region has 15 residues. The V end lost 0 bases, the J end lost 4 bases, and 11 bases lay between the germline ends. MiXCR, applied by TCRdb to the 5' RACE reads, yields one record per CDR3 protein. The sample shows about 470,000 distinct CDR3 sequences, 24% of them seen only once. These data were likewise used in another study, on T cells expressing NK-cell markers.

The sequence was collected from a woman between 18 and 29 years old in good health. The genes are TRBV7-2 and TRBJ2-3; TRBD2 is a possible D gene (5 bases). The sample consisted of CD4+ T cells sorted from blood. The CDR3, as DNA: TGTGCCAGCAGCTTAGCCCGGGAACGGTCAGATACGCAGTATTTT. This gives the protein CASSLARERSDTQYF.